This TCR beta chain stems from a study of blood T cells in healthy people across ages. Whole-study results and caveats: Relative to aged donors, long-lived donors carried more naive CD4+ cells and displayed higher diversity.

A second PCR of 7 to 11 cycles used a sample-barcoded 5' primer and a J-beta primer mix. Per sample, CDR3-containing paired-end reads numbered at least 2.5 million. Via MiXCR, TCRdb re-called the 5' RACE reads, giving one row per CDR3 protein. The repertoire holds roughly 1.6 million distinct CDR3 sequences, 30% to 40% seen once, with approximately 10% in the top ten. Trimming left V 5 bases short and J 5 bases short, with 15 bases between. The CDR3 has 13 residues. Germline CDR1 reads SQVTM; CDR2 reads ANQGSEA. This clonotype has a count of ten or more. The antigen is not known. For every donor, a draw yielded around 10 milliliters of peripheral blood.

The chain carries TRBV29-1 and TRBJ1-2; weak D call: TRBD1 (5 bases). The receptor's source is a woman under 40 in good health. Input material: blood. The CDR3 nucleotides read TGCAGCGTTAGCGGTAGACAGACATATGGCTACACCTTC. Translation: CSVSGRQTYGYTF.